This is a list of T cell receptor beta chains from one sample in a study of shared clonotypes between healthy human individuals. Measured with immunoSEQ multiplex PCR; TCRdb has only the in-frame clones, and not every one. This sample yields about 2.4 million clones, of which approximately 90% are seen a single time; about 0.13% belongs to the top ten. The sequenced material came from naive CD4+ T cells sorted from blood. These receptors all stem from a man between 18 and 35 years old in good health. Both conserved end residues are part of each CDR3. A D gene is named only where the DNA matches it firmly. Some rows have no size entry. The others give once, few or many, or a class for an expanded clone.

TRBJ1-1	NA	TRBV10-1	NA	TGCGCCAGCAGTGGGGGCTTTGGGGCTGAAGCTTTCTTT	CASSGGFGAEAFF
TRBJ2-1	NA	TRBV7-9	NA	TGTGCCAGCAGTAACAGTATGACTGAGCAGTTCTTC	CASSNSMTEQFF
TRBJ2-2	NA	TRBV2	TRBD1	TGTGCCAGCAACGGACAGGGGGGCACCGGGGAGCTGTTTTTT	CASNGQGGTGELFF
TRBJ2-1	NA	TRBV5-4	TRBD1	TGTGCCAGCCACATGACCGGGACAGGGAGTATCGGTGAGCAGTTCTTC	CASHMTGTGSIGEQFF
TRBJ1-4	NA	TRBV5-1	TRBD1	TGCGCCAGCAGCCTAGGACAGGCCTCAACTAATGAAAAACTGTTTTTT	CASSLGQASTNEKLFF
TRBJ1-6	NA	TRBV6-5	TRBD1	TGTGCCAGCAGGACAGGGCTTAATTCACCCCTCCACTTT	CASRTGLNSPLHF
TRBJ1-2	few	TRBV6-6	NA	TGTGCCAGCGGACCTACAGGGAGTAACTATGGCTACACCTTC	CASGPTGSNYGYTF
TRBJ2-7	NA	TRBV29-1	NA	TGCAGCGTTGTCCTCTTATACGAGCAGTACTTC	CSVVLLYEQYF
TRBJ2-7	NA	TRBV5-6	NA	TGTGCCTCCAGGCGGGGGCGCTACGAGCAGTACTTC	CASRRGRYEQYF
TRBJ1-1	NA	TRBV2	NA	TGTGCCAGCAGTGTTGAGAAGAACACTGAAGCTTTCTTT	CASSVEKNTEAFF
TRBJ1-1	once	TRBV19	NA	TGTGCCAGTAGACTGACAGCTACCTACTTGAACACTGAAGCTTTCTTT	CASRLTATYLNTEAFF
TRBJ2-3	NA	TRBV5-1	NA	TGCGCCAGCAGCTTGGCTTTGGCTAGCACAGATACGCAGTATTTT	CASSLALASTDTQYF
TRBJ2-3	NA	TRBV4-3	NA	TGCGCCAGCAGCCAAGCCGCCGGGACATTTCCCTCGGCAGATACGCAGTATTTT	CASSQAAGTFPSADTQYF
TRBJ2-3	NA	TRBV7-2	TRBD1	TGTGCCAGCAGCCCACGGGACAGGGGCACAGATACGCAGTATTTT	CASSPRDRGTDTQYF
TRBJ1-2	NA	TRBV14	NA	TGTGCCAGCAGCCCCCTTGGGGGTAACTATGGCTACACCTTC	CASSPLGGNYGYTF
TRBJ1-1	NA	TRBV5-4	TRBD1	TGTGCCAGCAGCTCCAGGGGGAAGAACACTGAAGCTTTCTTT	CASSSRGKNTEAFF
TRBJ2-7	NA	TRBV29-1	NA	TGCAGCGTTGAACTCCCATATGGGGCCTACGAGCAGTACTTC	CSVELPYGAYEQYF
TRBJ2-3	once	TRBV7-9	TRBD1	TGTGCCAGCAGCTGGACAGGGGTCACAGATACGCAGTATTTT	CASSWTGVTDTQYF
TRBJ1-4	NA	TRBV18	NA	TGTGCCAGCTCACCCGTCAGGGAACCTAATGAAAAACTGTTTTTT	CASSPVREPNEKLFF
TRBJ1-3	NA	TRBV30	NA	TGTGCCTGGACCTCCCAAACTGGAAACACCATATATTTT	CAWTSQTGNTIYF
TRBJ2-7	NA	TRBV4-1	NA	TGCGCCAGCAGCCTTGGCCGACAGCCGGGGGTCTACGAGCAGTACTTC	CASSLGRQPGVYEQYF
TRBJ2-1	NA	TRBV5-1	TRBD2	TGCGCCAGCAGCCTGACTAGCGGGAAGCCTAATGAGCAGTTCTTC	CASSLTSGKPNEQFF